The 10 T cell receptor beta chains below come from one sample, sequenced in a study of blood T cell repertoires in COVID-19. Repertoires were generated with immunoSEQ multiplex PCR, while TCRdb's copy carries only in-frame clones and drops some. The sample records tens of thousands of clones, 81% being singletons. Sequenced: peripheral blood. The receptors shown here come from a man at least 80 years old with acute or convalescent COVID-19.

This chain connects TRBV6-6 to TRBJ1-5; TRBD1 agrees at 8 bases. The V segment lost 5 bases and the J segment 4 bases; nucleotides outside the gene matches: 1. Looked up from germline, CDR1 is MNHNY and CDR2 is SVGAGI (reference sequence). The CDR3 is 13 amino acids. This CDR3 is CASSGTGNQPQHF. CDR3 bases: TGTGCCAGCAGTGGGACAGGAAATCAGCCCCAGCATTTT.

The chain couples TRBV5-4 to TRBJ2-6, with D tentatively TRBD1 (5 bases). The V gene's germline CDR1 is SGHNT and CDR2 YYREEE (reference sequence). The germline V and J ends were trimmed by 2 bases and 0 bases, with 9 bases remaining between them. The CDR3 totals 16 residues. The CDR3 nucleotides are TGTGCCAGCAGCTTAAACAGGATCTCTGGGGCCAACGTCCTGACTTTC. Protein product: CASSLNRISGANVLTF.

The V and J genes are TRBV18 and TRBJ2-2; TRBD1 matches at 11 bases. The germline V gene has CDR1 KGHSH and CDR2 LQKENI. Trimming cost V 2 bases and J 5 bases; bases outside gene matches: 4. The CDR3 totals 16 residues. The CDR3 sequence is CASSPAGTGGTGELFF. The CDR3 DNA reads TGTGCCAGCTCACCAGCCGGGACAGGGGGAACCGGGGAGCTGTTTTTT.

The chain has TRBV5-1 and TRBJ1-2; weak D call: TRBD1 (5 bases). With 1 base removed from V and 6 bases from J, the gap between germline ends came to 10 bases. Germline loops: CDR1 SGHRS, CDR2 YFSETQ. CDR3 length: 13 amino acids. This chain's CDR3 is CASSLLGGDGYTF. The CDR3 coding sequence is TGCGCCAGCAGCTTGTTAGGAGGGGATGGCTACACCTTC.

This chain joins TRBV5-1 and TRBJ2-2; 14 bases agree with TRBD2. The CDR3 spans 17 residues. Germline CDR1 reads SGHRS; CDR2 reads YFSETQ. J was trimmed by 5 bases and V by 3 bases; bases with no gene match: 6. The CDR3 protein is CASSSPGLAGETGELFF. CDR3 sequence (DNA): TGCGCCAGCAGCTCGCCGGGACTAGCGGGAGAAACCGGGGAGCTGTTTTTT.

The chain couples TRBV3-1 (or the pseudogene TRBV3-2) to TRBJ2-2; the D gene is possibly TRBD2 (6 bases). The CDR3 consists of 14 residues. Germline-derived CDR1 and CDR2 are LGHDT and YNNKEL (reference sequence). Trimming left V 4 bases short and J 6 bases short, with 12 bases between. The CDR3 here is CASSPVGGPGELFF. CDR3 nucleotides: TGTGCCAGCAGCCCGGTGGGGGGTCCCGGGGAGCTGTTTTTT.

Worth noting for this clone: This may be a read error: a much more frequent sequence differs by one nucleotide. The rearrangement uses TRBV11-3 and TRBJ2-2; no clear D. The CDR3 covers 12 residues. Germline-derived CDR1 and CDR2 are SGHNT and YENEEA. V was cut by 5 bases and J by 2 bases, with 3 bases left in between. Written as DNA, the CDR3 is TGTGCCAGCAGCCTTAACACCGGGGAGCTGTTTTTT. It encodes CASSLNTGELFF.

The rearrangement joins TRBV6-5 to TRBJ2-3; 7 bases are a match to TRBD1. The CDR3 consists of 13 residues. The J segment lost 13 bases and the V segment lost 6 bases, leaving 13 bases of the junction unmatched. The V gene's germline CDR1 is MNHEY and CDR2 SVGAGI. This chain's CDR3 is CASRIEGRGLEYF. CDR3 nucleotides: TGTGCCAGCAGGATAGAGGGCAGGGGGTTGGAGTATTTT.

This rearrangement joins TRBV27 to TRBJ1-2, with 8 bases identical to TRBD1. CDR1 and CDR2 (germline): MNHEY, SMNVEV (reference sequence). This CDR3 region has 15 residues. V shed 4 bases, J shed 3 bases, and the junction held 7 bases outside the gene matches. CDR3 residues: CASSSLTGVDYGYTF. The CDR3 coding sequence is TGTGCCAGCAGTTCGCTGACAGGGGTGGACTATGGCTACACCTTC.

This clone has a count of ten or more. The CDR3 bases are TGTGCCACCAGTGGCCGAGGGACTAGCGGGATTGAAGAGACCCAGTACTTC. Its translation: CATSGRGTSGIEETQYF. The V gene is TRBV24-1, the J gene TRBJ2-5, with 13 positions matching TRBD2. CDR3 length: 17 amino acids. Germline V lookup: CDR1 KGHDR, CDR2 SFDVKD. V lost 5 bases and J lost 3; bases outside the gene matches: 8.